This TCR beta chain emerged from a study of shared clonotypes between healthy human individuals. About the study: The composition of the donors was a couple of women and a few men aged 18 to 49. Study-wide findings and caveats: Among donors, the sharing of clonotypes was expected to be influenced by sequencing depth.

Comment on this clone: Its antigen is undetermined. This sample also contains other DNA sequences that code for the same CDR3.

Clones were read by immunoSEQ multiplex PCR, and TCRdb kept only the in-frame ones, dropping some. The repertoire holds more than 2,000,000 clones, approximately 94% seen once, with 0.11% to 0.15% in the top ten. Germline-derived CDR1 and CDR2 are SGHRS and YFSETQ. This CDR3 region has 14 residues. Trimming shortened V by 3 bases and J by 1 base, and 7 bases separated the two germline ends. The clonotype was recovered from a man aged 18 to 29 in good health. Material for sequencing was naive CD4+ T cells sorted from blood. Subset specified: CD45RA+ positively selected. The gene calls are TRBV5-1 and TRBJ2-2; D gene uncertain. The CDR3 loop is CASSSGENTGELFF. In DNA form, the CDR3 reads TGCGCCAGCAGCTCAGGAGAGAACACCGGGGAGCTGTTTTTT.